The subject of this entry is one T cell receptor beta chain. Its matching antigen is unknown. The CDR3 has 14 amino acids. CDR1 MDHEN and CDR2 SYDVKM come from the germline V gene. Trimming removed 9 bases from V and 4 bases from J, with 15 bases in between. This sample stems from a study of T cell repertoires in cytomegalovirus infection. Background on the study: It can be stated that public TCR beta signatures indicated CMV infection as well as a matching HLA type. Study-level points and caveats: It was HLA-C-restricted CMV-specific TCR beta clonotypes that dominated the response ex vivo. Cumulative public TCR beta family frequency identified carriers of CMV plus the relevant HLA.

Via MiXCR, TCRdb re-called the reads, giving one row per CDR3 protein. The sample gives 300,000 to 400,000 distinct CDR3 sequences, approximately 18% of which show up once; less than 9.5% is in the top ten. Sequenced sample: PBMCs. This TCR came from a human donor in good health (CMV status not recorded). Some clones in this sample may be carry-over from other donors' samples. The chain is built from TRBV28 and TRBJ2-2; TRBD1 or TRBD2 may be the D gene (5 bases each). This chain's CDR3 is CASTRGDLTGELFF. The CDR3 region has the DNA TGTGCCAGTACGAGAGGGGATCTCACCGGGGAGCTGTTTTTT.